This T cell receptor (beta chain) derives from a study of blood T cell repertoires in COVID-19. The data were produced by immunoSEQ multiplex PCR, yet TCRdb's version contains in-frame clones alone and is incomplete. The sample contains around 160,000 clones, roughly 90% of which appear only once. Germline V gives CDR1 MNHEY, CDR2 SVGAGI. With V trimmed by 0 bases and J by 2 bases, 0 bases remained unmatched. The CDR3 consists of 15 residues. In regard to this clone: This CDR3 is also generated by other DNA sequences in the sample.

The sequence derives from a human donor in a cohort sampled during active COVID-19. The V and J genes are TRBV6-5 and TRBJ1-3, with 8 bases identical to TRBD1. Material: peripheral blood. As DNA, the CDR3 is TGTGCCAGCAGTTACTCCAGGGGGCCTGGAAACACCATATATTTT. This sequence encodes CASSYSRGPGNTIYF.